These T cell receptor beta chains were read from a single sample in a study of T-cell reconstitution after alpha-beta-depleted transplantation in children. TCRdb re-derived calls from the PCR reads in MiXCR, one entry per CDR3 protein. The sample shows some 300,000 distinct CDR3 sequences, around 7.1% of them seen only once. The source was peripheral blood, collected 360 days after TCRalphabeta/CD19-depleted stem cell transplant. The receptors were sampled from a female patient aged 2-9 years who had a stem cell transplant for Fanconi anemia, so the T cells may come from the graft donor. CDR3s include the opening cysteine and the closing phenylalanine or tryptophan. The D gene is left open where the match is weak. Expanded clones are given a class, and other clones once, few, many or no size at all.

D: TRBD2; size: .; J: TRBJ2-4; V: TRBV3-1; DNA: TGTGCCAGCAGCCAAGGCAGACTAGCGGCAAACATTCAGTACTTC; CDR3: CASSQGRLAANIQYF
D: .; size: many; J: TRBJ2-7; V: TRBV10-3; DNA: TGTGCCATCAGTGAAATACAGGGCTACGAGCAGTACTTC; CDR3: CAISEIQGYEQYF
D: .; size: .; J: TRBJ2-7; V: TRBV6-2/TRBV6-3; DNA: TGTGCCAGCAGTTACCGGCAGGGAGGCTACGAGCAGTACTTC; CDR3: CASSYRQGGYEQYF
D: TRBD1; size: many; J: TRBJ1-5; V: TRBV12-3/TRBV12-4; DNA: TGTGCCAGCCGACCCCCGCGACAGGGTCTGGATGGCAATCAGCCCCAGCATTTT; CDR3: CASRPPRQGLDGNQPQHF
D: .; size: many; J: TRBJ1-4; V: TRBV29-1; DNA: TGCAGCGTCGCTAAGGGTGAAAAACTGTTTTTT; CDR3: CSVAKGEKLFF
D: TRBD1; size: few; J: TRBJ2-7; V: TRBV5-1; DNA: TGCGCCAGCAGCTTGGATTCAGGGGGCTACGAGCAGTACTTC; CDR3: CASSLDSGGYEQYF
D: .; size: many; J: TRBJ2-5; V: TRBV27; DNA: TGTGCCAGCAGTTTTTTCGGTTCCGGTGGCCAGTACTTC; CDR3: CASSFFGSGGQYF
D: .; size: many; J: TRBJ1-1; V: TRBV6-6; DNA: TGTGCCAGTCTGGGCACGAACACTGAAGCTTTCTTT; CDR3: CASLGTNTEAFF
D: .; size: many; J: TRBJ2-2; V: TRBV6-5; DNA: TGTGCCAGCAGTTTCAGTGCGTTATCCGGGGAGCTGTTTTTT; CDR3: CASSFSALSGELFF
D: .; size: .; J: TRBJ2-7; V: TRBV7-9; DNA: TGTGCCAGCAGCCCTTTAGAGGGGAACATCTACGAGCAGTACTTC; CDR3: CASSPLEGNIYEQYF
D: .; size: .; J: TRBJ1-2; V: TRBV3-1; DNA: TGTGCCAGCAGCCGCCTACAGGAAACCTATGGCTACACCTTC; CDR3: CASSRLQETYGYTF
D: .; size: many; J: TRBJ2-3; V: TRBV2; DNA: TGTGCCAGCAACCGGGGGGCGGGCACAGATACGCAGTATTTT; CDR3: CASNRGAGTDTQYF
D: .; size: many; J: TRBJ2-6; V: TRBV5-5; DNA: TGTGCCAGCAGGTACTCTGGGGCCAACGTCCTGACTTTC; CDR3: CASRYSGANVLTF
D: TRBD1; size: many; J: TRBJ2-7; V: TRBV11-2; DNA: TGTGCCAGCAGCTTACGAGGACAGGACTACGAGCAGTACTTC; CDR3: CASSLRGQDYEQYF
D: .; size: few; J: TRBJ2-7; V: TRBV6-1; DNA: TGTGCCAGCAGTGAATTGAGGTCCGATTACGACGAGCAGTACTTC; CDR3: CASSELRSDYDEQYF
D: TRBD2; size: few; J: TRBJ2-1; V: TRBV25-1; DNA: TGTGCCAGCAGTGAATATCTCCTAGCGGGAGGGGAGGATGAGCAGTTCTTC; CDR3: CASSEYLLAGGEDEQFF
D: .; size: many; J: TRBJ2-4; V: TRBV7-9; DNA: TGTGCCAGCAGCCCCATTCTCTCAGGCAAAAACATTCAGTACTTC; CDR3: CASSPILSGKNIQYF
D: .; size: many; J: TRBJ2-7; V: TRBV20-1; DNA: TGCAGTGCTAGAAGCCCGGCAGGGGTCTCCTACGAGCAGTACTTC; CDR3: CSARSPAGVSYEQYF
D: TRBD2; size: few; J: TRBJ2-3; V: TRBV27; DNA: TGTGCCACCCATCCAGGGACTAGCGGGGGGGGTGCAGATACGCAGTATTTT; CDR3: CATHPGTSGGGADTQYF
D: .; size: .; J: TRBJ2-6; V: TRBV28; DNA: TGTGCCAGCAGTTCACCCGCATCCGATCGCGCCAACGTCCTGACTTTC; CDR3: CASSSPASDRANVLTF
D: .; size: .; J: TRBJ2-7; V: TRBV3-1; DNA: TGTGCCAGCAGCCTCAAAGAGACAGAGGGGGAGCAGTACTTC; CDR3: CASSLKETEGEQYF
D: TRBD2; size: many; J: TRBJ2-3; V: TRBV7-3; DNA: TGTGCCAGCAGCTTAATCCGGGGGGGCGCAGATACGCAGTATTTT; CDR3: CASSLIRGGADTQYF